The sequence of this T cell receptor beta chain was determined in a study of early T cells in non-severe SARS-CoV-2 infection. V lost 5 bases and J lost 5; bases outside the gene matches: 9. This CDR3 contains 14 residues. Germline CDR1 is SEHNR and CDR2 is FQNEAQ (reference sequence). This clonotype was counted only a few times. TCRdb reanalysed the 5' RACE reads using MiXCR and keeps one entry per CDR3 protein. The repertoire holds more than 65,000 distinct CDR3 sequences, with around 13% as singletons. The chain carries TRBV7-9 and TRBJ2-7; 7 bases are shared with TRBD1. The sequenced material came from whole blood. The source is an adult who was a healthcare worker with PCR-confirmed SARS-CoV-2 infection or an uninfected control (not recorded which). CDR3 DNA: TGTGCCAGCAGCCCGACAGGGTCAGGGCACGAGCAGTACTTC. Translation gives CASSPTGSGHEQYF.